Presented here are 27 T cell receptor beta chains from one specimen sequenced in a study of T cell responses to AZD1222 COVID-19 vaccine. Sequenced by immunoSEQ multiplex PCR; TCRdb stores in-frame clones only, minus some. This table holds 55,000 to 80,000 clones, roughly 84% found once. The sample consisted of peripheral blood, taken on day 0 of AZD1222 vaccination. The receptors stem from an adult in good health.

J is TRBJ1-4 and V is TRBV4-2, with 10 positions matching TRBD1. The J segment lost 6 bases and the V segment lost 4 bases, leaving 8 bases of the junction unmatched. Germline V gene lookup returns CDR1 LGHNA and CDR2 YNFKEQ. This CDR3 spans 16 amino acids. As DNA, the CDR3 is TGTGCCAGCAGCCGGGACAGGGGCAAGGAGGATGAAAAACTGTTTTTT. It specifies CASSRDRGKEDEKLFF.

The chain has TRBV15 and TRBJ2-7, with 8 bases fitting TRBD1. CDR1 is LNHNV and CDR2 is YYDKDF in the germline V gene (reference sequence). V was pared by 0 bases and J by 4 bases, with 2 bases of the junction left unmatched. The CDR3 sequence is 14 residues long. In DNA form, the CDR3 reads TGTGCCACCAGCAGAGACAGGGGGCAGTACGAGCAGTACTTC. Its protein is CATSRDRGQYEQYF.

This chain connects TRBV6-5 to TRBJ1-3; D is undetermined. Trimming removed 10 bases from V and 4 bases from J, with 11 bases in between. The germline CDR1 and CDR2 sequences are MNHEY and SVGAGI. This CDR3 spans 12 amino acids. DNA for the CDR3: TGTGCCACCGTCTCGGAGGGAAACACCATATATTTT. It yields the protein CATVSEGNTIYF.

The sample holds a few counts of this clone. The V and J genes are TRBV15 and TRBJ1-5; 10 bases line up with TRBD1. This CDR3 region has 15 residues. Germline V gene sequence: CDR1 LNHNV, CDR2 YYDKDF (reference sequence). Trimming cost V 6 bases and J 3 bases; bases outside gene matches: 5. CDR3 amino acids: CATRWDRGPNQPQHF. The DNA for the CDR3 is TGTGCCACCAGGTGGGACAGGGGTCCCAATCAGCCCCAGCATTTT.

V is TRBV12-3 or TRBV12-4 and J is TRBJ1-1, with TRBD1 as a possible D gene (5 bases). V lost 10 bases to trimming and J lost 4 bases, with 16 bases between them. CDR3 length: 13 residues. CDR3 DNA sequence: TGTGCCACCGGGTATGCGAGGGGCACTGAAGCTTTCTTT. Translating it yields CATGYARGTEAFF.

This clone was seen only once. V usage is TRBV7-2 and J usage is TRBJ2-1; D might be TRBD2 (7 bases). CDR3 length: 15 residues. The germline V gene encodes CDR1 SGHTA and CDR2 FQGNSA. V was cut by 1 base and J by 4 bases, with 11 bases left in between. CDR3: CASSLEGGGYNEQFF. CDR3 bases: TGTGCCAGCAGCTTAGAAGGGGGGGGATACAATGAGCAGTTCTTC.

The chain has TRBV7-8 and TRBJ1-2; D may be TRBD1 (6 bases). Between the trimmed V and J ends, which lost 5 bases and 6 bases, there was a span of 25 bases. Germline V gives CDR1 SGHVS, CDR2 FQNEAQ. There are 17 residues in the CDR3. In nucleotides, the CDR3 is TGTGCCAGCAGCCCCGCCGCGGGGGCCACTAGATGGAATGGCTACACCTTC. This translates into CASSPAAGATRWNGYTF.

The rearrangement links TRBV30 to TRBJ2-6, with D hard to call. CDR1 GTSNPN and CDR2 SVGIG come from the germline V gene (reference sequence). V was cut by 5 bases and J by 0 bases, with 5 bases left in between. The CDR3 has 13 residues. The CDR3 bases are TGTGCCTGGGAGAGCTCTGGGGCCAACGTCCTGACTTTC. Translating it yields CAWESSGANVLTF.

The chain recombines TRBV6-2 or TRBV6-3 with TRBJ2-2; no clear D gene. CDR1 and CDR2 (germline): MNHEY, SVGEGT. The length of the CDR3 is 15 residues. Trimming pared 6 bases from V and 0 bases from J, leaving 11 bases between. The CDR3 DNA sequence: TGTGCCAGCAGCCTCGAAACAACGAACACCGGGGAGCTGTTTTTT. Translating it yields CASSLETTNTGELFF.

This clone was detected once. The chain links TRBV6-5 to TRBJ1-2; TRBD1 agrees at 7 bases. The germline gives CDR1 MNHEY, CDR2 SVGAGI. With V trimmed by 4 bases and J by 4 bases, 6 bases remained unmatched. The CDR3 has 14 amino acids. CDR3: CASSSATGSYGYTF. For the CDR3, the DNA is TGTGCCAGCAGTTCGGCGACAGGGAGCTATGGCTACACCTTC.

This clone was observed a handful of times. The chain recombines TRBV4-3 with TRBJ1-2, with 7 bases aligning to TRBD1. The junction had 6 bases not matched to a gene; V was cut back by 3 bases and J by 2 bases. CDR3 size: 15 residues. Germline CDR1 is LGHNA and CDR2 is YSLEER. The CDR3 spells CASSHTGTENYGYTF. The CDR3 nucleotides read TGCGCCAGCAGCCATACCGGGACAGAGAACTATGGCTACACCTTC.

CDR3: CASRKQGNNYGYTF. The CDR3 region has the DNA TGTGCCAGCAGAAAACAGGGCAATAACTATGGCTACACCTTC. V and J are TRBV6-5 and TRBJ1-2; perhaps TRBD1 as D (6 bases). The CDR3 runs to 14 residues. Germline assignment: CDR1 MNHEY and CDR2 SVGAGI. Trimming pared 6 bases from V and 1 base from J, leaving 12 bases between.

The chain has TRBV28 and TRBJ1-5, with D maybe TRBD1 (6 bases). The germline gives CDR1 MDHEN, CDR2 SYDVKM. Trimming removed 1 base at V and 7 bases at J, with 11 bases between. The CDR3 extends over 14 amino acids. The CDR3 reads CASSLYRDGQPQHF. The CDR3 DNA sequence: TGTGCCAGCAGTTTATACAGGGACGGGCAGCCCCAGCATTTT.

The chain links TRBV5-4 to TRBJ1-2, with 8 nucleotides matching TRBD1. The CDR3 runs to 15 residues. The V gene end was trimmed by 7 bases and the J gene end by 5 bases; junction bases not matched to a gene: 13. Germline CDR1 SGHNT, CDR2 YYREEE (reference sequence). The CDR3 nucleotides read TGTGCCAGCTCCCCGACAGGGGTTGTTCGGTATGGCTACACCTTC. Amino acids: CASSPTGVVRYGYTF.

The count of this clone is one. This CDR3 is also generated by other DNA sequences in the sample. The chain has TRBV30 and TRBJ1-1; 8 nucleotides line up with TRBD1. Per germline, CDR1 GTSNPN and CDR2 SVGIG (reference sequence). This CDR3 is built from 12 residues. The V and J ends lost 5 bases and 1 base, in that order; junction bases with no gene match: 0. CDR3 sequence reads: CAWDRGNTEAFF. DNA for the CDR3: TGTGCCTGGGACAGGGGGAACACTGAAGCTTTCTTT.

The rearrangement uses TRBV5-6 and TRBJ2-5; 7 bases are a match to TRBD1. Germline CDR1 is SGHDT and CDR2 is YYEEEE. The V and J ends lost 2 bases and 5 bases, in that order; junction bases with no gene match: 9. This CDR3 comprises 15 residues. This CDR3 is CASSFWQGVRETQYF. The CDR3 nucleotides are TGTGCCAGCAGCTTTTGGCAGGGGGTGCGGGAGACCCAGTACTTC. The full variable domain, rest sourced from reference TRBV5-6 and TRBJ2-5, is DAGVTQSPTHLIKTRGQQVTLRCSPKSGHDTVSWYQQALGQGPQFIFQYYEEEERQRGNFPDRFSGHQFPNYSSELNVNALLLGDSALYLCASSFWQGVRETQYFGPGTRLLVL.

The genes are TRBV24-1 and TRBJ2-1; 8 positions match TRBD2. Germline assignment: CDR1 KGHDR and CDR2 SFDVKD. Trimming took 1 base from V and 5 from J; bases not matched to a gene: 6. There are 16 residues in the CDR3. The DNA for the CDR3 is TGTGCCACCAGTGATTTTCTGGCGGGGGGTCACAATGAGCAGTTCTTC. Its protein is CATSDFLAGGHNEQFF.

The V call is TRBV6-5, the J call TRBJ1-1; TRBD1 agrees at 8 bases. Germline V gene data show CDR1 as MNHEY and CDR2 as SVGAGI. CDR3 size: 13 residues. J lost 4 bases, V lost 2 bases, and 0 bases had no gene match. CDR3 loop: CASSYGTGTEAFF. The CDR3 region has the DNA TGTGCCAGCAGTTACGGGACAGGCACTGAAGCTTTCTTT.

The genes are TRBV29-1 and TRBJ1-2; D call uncertain. The V gene lost 1 base and the J gene lost 4 bases, with 7 bases spanning the gap. This CDR3 has 12 amino acids. CDR1 is SQVTM, CDR2 ANQGSEA, per germline. The chain's CDR3 is CSVEVSLYGYTF. CDR3 DNA sequence: TGCAGCGTTGAAGTGTCACTCTATGGCTACACCTTC.

The chain has TRBV7-8 and TRBJ2-7; the D is unclear. CDR1 and CDR2 from the germline V gene are SGHVS and FQNEAQ. The CDR3 runs to 13 residues. Trimming cost V 5 bases and J 4 bases, with 12 bases left between them. The CDR3 coding sequence is TGTGCCAGCAGCCTCCAGACGGTGTACGAGCAGTACTTC. Translation gives CASSLQTVYEQYF.

V usage is TRBV28 and J usage is TRBJ1-2, with 7 bases lining up with TRBD1. The CDR3 runs to 16 residues. The germline V gene has CDR1 MDHEN and CDR2 SYDVKM. V lost 2 bases to trimming and J lost 2 bases; unmatched junction nucleotides: 8. The CDR3 coding sequence is TGTGCCAGCAGTTTAGGGGCAGGGGGAGGGAACTATGGCTACACCTTC. Its translation is CASSLGAGGGNYGYTF.

This rearrangement joins TRBV6-5 to TRBJ1-5; 8 nucleotides line up with TRBD1. Germline CDR1 MNHEY, CDR2 SVGAGI. Germline trimming cut 10 bases from V and 2 bases from J; bases unmatched to any gene: 4. The CDR3 has 13 residues. Written as DNA, the CDR3 is TGTGCCACCGACAGGGGCGGCAATCAGCCCCAGCATTTT. Translation: CATDRGGNQPQHF.

This rearrangement joins TRBV6-2 or TRBV6-3 to TRBJ2-2, with a tentative D call TRBD2 (5 bases). Trimming removed 5 bases from V and 4 bases from J, with 11 bases in between. The CDR3 is 14 amino acids. Germline values: CDR1 MNHEY, CDR2 SVGEGT. The CDR3 reads CASSKSRGTGELFF. In DNA form, the CDR3 reads TGTGCCAGCAGTAAGTCACGGGGCACCGGGGAGCTGTTTTTT.

The chain uses TRBV19 and TRBJ1-1, with 9 nucleotides matching TRBD1. Germline trimming cut 9 bases from V and 5 bases from J; bases unmatched to any gene: 7. Germline CDR1 and CDR2: LNHDA and SQIVND (reference sequence). The CDR3 runs 13 residues. CDR3 in amino acids: CASMGTGWTEAFF. In nucleotides, the CDR3 is TGTGCCAGCATGGGGACAGGGTGGACTGAAGCTTTCTTT.

The chain has TRBV28 and TRBJ1-4; D is possibly TRBD1 (6 bases). The CDR3 has 20 amino acids. The V end lost 5 bases, the J end lost 3 bases, and 28 bases lay between the germline ends. Germline CDR1 reads MDHEN; CDR2 reads SYDVKM. The CDR3 protein is CASSPFPEWTVLSPNEKLFF. For the CDR3, the DNA is TGTGCCAGCAGTCCCTTTCCCGAATGGACAGTTCTCTCGCCTAATGAAAAACTGTTTTTT.

The gene calls are TRBV20-1 and TRBJ2-1; 14 bases are a match to TRBD2. V lost 3 bases and J lost 0; bases outside the gene matches: 7. CDR3 size: 18 residues. Germline V lookup: CDR1 DFQATT, CDR2 SNEGSKA (reference sequence). CDR3 loop: CSASGLAGGILSYNEQFF. CDR3 nucleotide sequence: TGCAGTGCTAGTGGACTAGCGGGGGGAATACTCTCCTACAATGAGCAGTTCTTC.

This clone was recorded only once. The chain recombines TRBV12-3 or TRBV12-4 with TRBJ1-1; D might be TRBD1 (5 bases). The CDR3 has 13 amino acids. Trimming left V 3 bases short and J 7 bases short, with 12 bases between. The CDR3 spells CASSLYGALEAFF. The CDR3 DNA is TGTGCCAGCAGTTTGTATGGGGCCCTTGAAGCTTTCTTT.